This T cell receptor beta chain was retrieved from a study of CDR3 diversity in severe acne. TCRdb passed the PCR reads through MiXCR, listing each CDR3 protein once. This sample has around 83,000 distinct CDR3 sequences, with less than 65% found just once. J gave up 5 bases and V 6 bases, and 26 bases lay outside the gene matches. The CDR3 loop spans 19 amino acids. In germline, CDR1 is DFQATT, CDR2 SNEGSKA (reference sequence). This TCR came from a male donor with severe acne vulgaris. Material for sequencing was blood. The chain has TRBV20-1 and TRBJ2-3; 7 nucleotides match TRBD1. For the CDR3, the DNA is TGCAGTGCCACCAGTGTCGGGACAGTTCCTAGTACGTCCCTAGATACGCAGTATTTT. Translating gives CSATSVGTVPSTSLDTQYF.